A selection of T cell receptor beta chains follows, all from one sample in a study of chronic HIV infection and antiretroviral therapy. MiXCR, applied by TCRdb to the 5' RACE reads, yields one record per CDR3 protein. The table shows some 43,000 distinct CDR3 sequences, with about 18% occurring only once. Sequenced: peripheral blood. The receptors were sampled from an adult who had HIV and had not received antiretroviral therapy, or was an uninfected healthy control (not recorded which). The CDR3 runs from the conserved cysteine through the conserved F or W. A D gene is named only where the DNA matches it firmly. Only part of the rows carry a size: once, few, many, or a class if the clone is expanded.

clone size: few; D gene: TRBD1; V gene: TRBV27; CDR3 length: 13; J gene: TRBJ2-7; CDR3 DNA: TGTGCCAGCAGTTTAGAGGGGGCTTACGAGCAGTACTTC; CDR3 protein: CASSLEGAYEQYF
clone size: -; D gene: TRBD1; V gene: TRBV9; CDR3 length: 15; J gene: TRBJ2-3; CDR3 DNA: TGTGCCAGCACCCACCGGGACAGCTCTTTTGATACGCAGTATTTT; CDR3 protein: CASTHRDSSFDTQYF
clone size: -; D gene: TRBD2; V gene: TRBV2; CDR3 length: 18; J gene: TRBJ2-1; CDR3 DNA: TGTGCCACCGAAGAACTAGGGGCTAGCGGGAGGAAGCGGGATGAGCAGTTCTTC; CDR3 protein: CATEELGASGRKRDEQFF
clone size: -; D gene: TRBD1; V gene: TRBV11-2; CDR3 length: 14; J gene: TRBJ2-3; CDR3 DNA: TGTGCCAGCCAGCAGGGGGCTAGCACAGATACGCAGTATTTT; CDR3 protein: CASQQGASTDTQYF
clone size: -; D gene: -; V gene: TRBV29-1; CDR3 length: 14; J gene: TRBJ2-5; CDR3 DNA: TGCAGCGTTGATAGACAGGGAGGCCAGGAGACCCAGTACTTC; CDR3 protein: CSVDRQGGQETQYF
clone size: -; D gene: TRBD1; V gene: TRBV18; CDR3 length: 16; J gene: TRBJ2-1; CDR3 DNA: TGTGCCAGCTCACCCTTGGACAGGGTCTCCTACAATGAGCAGTTCTTC; CDR3 protein: CASSPLDRVSYNEQFF
clone size: -; D gene: -; V gene: TRBV6-5; CDR3 length: 13; J gene: TRBJ2-1; CDR3 DNA: TGTGCCAGCAGTTACTCGAACCGGAATGAGCAGTTCTTC; CDR3 protein: CASSYSNRNEQFF
clone size: -; D gene: TRBD2; V gene: TRBV3-1; CDR3 length: 15; J gene: TRBJ2-1; CDR3 DNA: TGTGCCAGCAGGCCCCTGCACGGGAGGGATAATGAGCAGTTCTTC; CDR3 protein: CASRPLHGRDNEQFF
clone size: -; D gene: TRBD2; V gene: TRBV2; CDR3 length: 15; J gene: TRBJ2-7; CDR3 DNA: TGTGCCAGCAGTGAAGCGGGACTAGGCCCCTACGAGCAGTACTTC; CDR3 protein: CASSEAGLGPYEQYF
clone size: few; D gene: -; V gene: TRBV6-5; CDR3 length: 14; J gene: TRBJ1-1; CDR3 DNA: TGTGCCAGCAGTTACTCGAGAATGAACACTGAAGCTTTCTTT; CDR3 protein: CASSYSRMNTEAFF
clone size: few; D gene: TRBD2; V gene: TRBV29-1; CDR3 length: 15; J gene: TRBJ2-3; CDR3 DNA: TGCAGCGGGAGAGGACTAGCGGGAGACGGGGATACGCAGTATTTT; CDR3 protein: CSGRGLAGDGDTQYF
clone size: -; D gene: TRBD1; V gene: TRBV29-1; CDR3 length: 15; J gene: TRBJ2-7; CDR3 DNA: TGCAGCGTTCAAACCGGGACAGGGGACCCATACGAGCAGTACTTC; CDR3 protein: CSVQTGTGDPYEQYF
clone size: few; D gene: -; V gene: TRBV6-2/TRBV6-3; CDR3 length: 14; J gene: TRBJ1-1; CDR3 DNA: TGTGCCAGCAGTTTGTATACAGGGAAGCGTGAAGCTTTCTTT; CDR3 protein: CASSLYTGKREAFF
clone size: -; D gene: -; V gene: TRBV6-2/TRBV6-3; CDR3 length: 15; J gene: TRBJ2-7; CDR3 DNA: TGTGCCAGCAGGGAGCTTCCGGCGGGCTCCTACGAGCAGTACTTC; CDR3 protein: CASRELPAGSYEQYF
clone size: -; D gene: TRBD1; V gene: TRBV11-1; CDR3 length: 14; J gene: TRBJ1-1; CDR3 DNA: TGTGCCAGCAGCCGGGACAGGGCGCAATCTGAAGCTTTCTTT; CDR3 protein: CASSRDRAQSEAFF
clone size: -; D gene: -; V gene: TRBV29-1; CDR3 length: 14; J gene: TRBJ2-1; CDR3 DNA: TGCAGCGTTGAAAATCGGGCAGGTGGGGATGAGCAGTTCTTC; CDR3 protein: CSVENRAGGDEQFF
clone size: -; D gene: TRBD1; V gene: TRBV28; CDR3 length: 15; J gene: TRBJ1-2; CDR3 DNA: TGTGCCAGCAGTCCACAAGGGACAGGGGCCGTTGGCTACACCTTC; CDR3 protein: CASSPQGTGAVGYTF
clone size: -; D gene: -; V gene: TRBV7-9; CDR3 length: 14; J gene: TRBJ2-2; CDR3 DNA: TGTGCCAGCAGCAACTATTGGGGAAGCGGGGAGCTGTTTTTT; CDR3 protein: CASSNYWGSGELFF
clone size: once; D gene: -; V gene: TRBV10-3; CDR3 length: 13; J gene: TRBJ1-1; CDR3 DNA: TGTGCCATCTCGGGGGGAACGAACACTGAAGCTTTCTTT; CDR3 protein: CAISGGTNTEAFF
clone size: -; D gene: -; V gene: TRBV7-2; CDR3 length: 13; J gene: TRBJ2-3; CDR3 DNA: TGTGCCAGCACCCTATCCCCCCCAGATACGCAGTATTTT; CDR3 protein: CASTLSPPDTQYF
clone size: -; D gene: -; V gene: TRBV28; CDR3 length: 14; J gene: TRBJ2-7; CDR3 DNA: TGTGCCAGCAGTTTCAGGGGGAGGAGCTACGAGCAGTACTTC; CDR3 protein: CASSFRGRSYEQYF
clone size: many; D gene: -; V gene: TRBV20-1; CDR3 length: 10; J gene: TRBJ2-7; CDR3 DNA: TGCAGTGCACTTGACAGCGAGCAGTACTTC; CDR3 protein: CSALDSEQYF
clone size: few; D gene: -; V gene: TRBV6-6; CDR3 length: 12; J gene: TRBJ1-5; CDR3 DNA: TGTGCCAGCACCCTCGGGGACCAGCCCCAGCATTTT; CDR3 protein: CASTLGDQPQHF
clone size: few; D gene: -; V gene: TRBV9; CDR3 length: 14; J gene: TRBJ2-7; CDR3 DNA: TGTGCCAGCAGCGCTGGACCGATCACCTACGAGCAGTACTTC; CDR3 protein: CASSAGPITYEQYF
clone size: -; D gene: TRBD1; V gene: TRBV28; CDR3 length: 13; J gene: TRBJ2-5; CDR3 DNA: TGTGCCAGCCTCGGACAGGAAGAAGAGACCCAGTACTTC; CDR3 protein: CASLGQEEETQYF
clone size: few; D gene: TRBD1; V gene: TRBV27; CDR3 length: 16; J gene: TRBJ2-1; CDR3 DNA: TGTGCCAGCACTTCCTTAGAACAGGGGGCGTCCAATGAGCAGTTCTTC; CDR3 protein: CASTSLEQGASNEQFF
clone size: few; D gene: TRBD2; V gene: TRBV9; CDR3 length: 15; J gene: TRBJ2-7; CDR3 DNA: TGTGCCAGCAGCGTAGGGGCGGGAGGAACCTACGAGCAGTACTTC; CDR3 protein: CASSVGAGGTYEQYF